This T cell receptor (beta chain) was captured by sequencing in a study of blood T cell repertoires in COVID-19. Study context: PBMCs, B-cell-depleted T cells, or T cells provided the cDNA or gDNA that made up the material.

CDR1 SEHNR and CDR2 FQNEAQ come from the germline V gene (reference sequence). The CDR3 totals 15 residues. The J segment lost 5 bases and the V segment lost 4 bases, leaving 6 bases of the junction unmatched. Study processing details: Counts of nucleated cells, estimated from reference gene primer amplification, were obtained. Assay used: immunoSEQ multiplex PCR; TCRdb lists only in-frame clones, some missing. That table supplies the V and J calls and clone size; D and trimming were determined from the DNA. Of some 150,000 clones in the sample, roughly 87% were seen once. V and J are TRBV7-9 and TRBJ2-1; TRBD2 matches 9 bases. Sequenced input: peripheral blood. The clonotype originates from a human donor in a cohort sampled during active COVID-19. The CDR3 reads CASSSTSGDDNEQFF. The CDR3 coding sequence is TGTGCCAGCAGCTCGACTAGCGGCGATGACAATGAGCAGTTCTTC.